The 2 T cell receptor beta chains below were found in one sample sequenced in a study of immune evolution from preneoplasia to lung adenocarcinoma. Some clones are missing from TCRdb's copy, which holds only in-frame ones; the method was immunoSEQ multiplex PCR. The repertoire has fewer than 8,000 clones, roughly 80% of them found once; the top ten carry approximately 2.9%. Sequenced input: FFPE minimally invasive lung adenocarcinoma tissue. The receptors come from a person aged 65-85 years with lung adenocarcinoma.

J is TRBJ2-7 and V is TRBV5-1; possibly TRBD2 for D (5 bases). This CDR3 contains 18 residues. Germline loops: CDR1 SGHRS, CDR2 YFSETQ. V was cut by 7 bases and J by 0 bases, with 26 bases left in between. CDR3 DNA: TGCGCCAGCGCCCCCGGGCGGGTCGGCTCCCAGAGCTCCTACGAGCAGTACTTC. Translating it yields CASAPGRVGSQSSYEQYF.

The CDR3 spells CASSPYTFF. As DNA, the CDR3 is TGTGCCAGCAGCCCTTACACGTTCTTC. The rearrangement uses TRBV7-2 and TRBJ2-1; D remains ambiguous. This CDR3 comprises 9 residues. V was trimmed by 5 bases and J by 15 bases, leaving 8 bases between them. The germline V gene encodes CDR1 SGHTA and CDR2 FQGNSA.